One sample yielded the 20 T cell receptor beta chains listed below, sequenced in a study of OX40 agonist ivuxolimab in advanced cancers. TCRdb's copy holds only in-frame clones and misses some; the assay was immunoSEQ multiplex PCR. The sample carries about 53,000 clones, under 90% recorded once. The sample consisted of CD4+ or CD8+ T cells sorted from blood, taken in a trial of the OX40 agonist ivuxolimab. Source of these receptors: an adult with an advanced solid tumor such as melanoma, head and neck, liver or kidney cancer.

This clone has just one count. V usage is TRBV11-2 and J usage is TRBJ2-7; TRBD1 matches at 7 bases. CDR3 length: 15 residues. Per the germline V gene, CDR1 is SGHAT and CDR2 is FQNNGV. J gave up 4 bases and V 6 bases, and 12 bases lay outside the gene matches. CDR3 bases: TGTGCCAGCAGTTCCCTCCGGGACAGTGGATACGAGCAGTACTTC. Translated, it gives CASSSLRDSGYEQYF.

This clone was seen only once. This rearrangement joins TRBV4-3 to TRBJ1-3, with D maybe TRBD1 (5 bases). Trimming stripped 0 bases from V and 1 base from J, with 7 bases between. Looked up from germline, CDR1 is LGHNA and CDR2 is YSLEER. The CDR3 covers 15 residues. The CDR3 here is CASSQDPGSGNTIYF. CDR3 nucleotides: TGCGCCAGCAGCCAAGATCCAGGGTCTGGAAACACCATATATTTT.

The V and J genes are TRBV5-1 and TRBJ2-1; TRBD1 matches at 7 bases. The CDR3 is made up of 15 amino acids. Unmatched junction bases numbered 12, after V lost 4 bases and J lost 8 bases. CDR1 SGHRS and CDR2 YFSETQ come from the germline V gene. The CDR3 bases are TGCGCCAGCAGCCTCAAGATGACAGGGCAGGATGAGCAGTTCTTC. This gives the protein CASSLKMTGQDEQFF.

This chain links TRBV6-5 with TRBJ1-4; 7 bases map to TRBD1. Germline trimming cut 2 bases from V and 9 bases from J; bases unmatched to any gene: 9. This CDR3 spans 15 amino acids. CDR1 is MNHEY, CDR2 SVGAGI, per germline. CDR3 protein: CASSYRSLTGKKLFF. The CDR3 DNA sequence: TGTGCCAGCAGTTACCGAAGCTTGACAGGGAAAAAACTGTTTTTT.

The chain links TRBV6-5 to TRBJ1-4; D is unresolved. V was pared by 6 bases and J by 7 bases, with 9 bases between. CDR3 length: 12 amino acids. CDR1 is MNHEY and CDR2 is SVGAGI in the germline V gene. DNA for the CDR3: TGTGCCAGCAGGTCCCTGAGTGAAAAACTGTTTTTT. This codes for CASRSLSEKLFF.

The chain combines TRBV4-1 with TRBJ1-3; D call uncertain. This CDR3 spans 17 amino acids. Between the trimmed V and J ends, which lost 0 bases and 0 bases, there was a span of 12 bases. Germline assignment: CDR1 MGHRA and CDR2 YSYEKL. CDR3 nucleotide sequence: TGCGCCAGCAGCCAAGATCTGGGCTTTTACTCTGGAAACACCATATATTTT. Translating gives CASSQDLGFYSGNTIYF.

The rearrangement uses TRBV7-9 and TRBJ1-1; no firm D call. The CDR3 has 15 amino acids. From germline, CDR1 is SEHNR and CDR2 FQNEAQ (reference sequence). V lost 5 bases to trimming and J lost 1 base, with 14 bases between them. For the CDR3, the DNA is TGTGCCAGCAGCCCCGGACTTTTCGGGAACACTGAAGCTTTCTTT. Amino acids: CASSPGLFGNTEAFF.

The chain uses TRBV13 and TRBJ2-3, with D possibly being TRBD2 (6 bases). Germline loops: CDR1 PRHDT, CDR2 FYEKMQ (reference sequence). This CDR3 spans 14 amino acids. V lost 2 bases and J 1 base, leaving 7 bases between the germline ends. In nucleotides, the CDR3 is TGTGCCAGCAGCTTAAGGAGGGGCACAGATACGCAGTATTTT. This encodes CASSLRRGTDTQYF.

V is TRBV4-2 and J is TRBJ1-6; D not resolved. Germline-derived CDR1 and CDR2 are LGHNA and YNFKEQ. This CDR3 spans 15 amino acids. Trimming removed 0 bases at V and 8 bases at J, with 11 bases between. CDR3 nucleotides: TGTGCCAGCAGCCAAGAATCAACGGGCTATTCACCCCTCCACTTT. Protein: CASSQESTGYSPLHF.

V is TRBV5-6 and J is TRBJ2-2, with unresolved D. V lost 4 bases and J lost 9, with 10 bases in between. The germline gives CDR1 SGHDT, CDR2 YYEEEE. The CDR3 is 12 amino acids. Written as DNA, the CDR3 is TGTGCCAGCAGCATAAGATTTAGGGAGCTGTTTTTT. Translation: CASSIRFRELFF.

The genes are TRBV19 and TRBJ2-2; the match to TRBD1 covers 7 bases. Germline V gene lookup returns CDR1 LNHDA and CDR2 SQIVND (reference sequence). The length of the CDR3 is 16 residues. Germline trimming cut 1 base from V and 4 bases from J; bases unmatched to any gene: 6. The CDR3: CASSIAGGSFTGELFF. The CDR3 DNA is TGTGCCAGTAGTATAGCAGGGGGAAGTTTCACCGGGGAGCTGTTTTTT.

The J gene is TRBJ2-3, the V gene TRBV11-1; the D gene is possibly TRBD2 (6 bases). Germline loops: CDR1 SGHAT, CDR2 FQDESV (reference sequence). The CDR3 sequence is 15 residues long. The V and J ends lost 6 bases and 4 bases respectively, with 17 bases between them. The CDR3 coding sequence is TGTGCCAGCAGATGGGACTTCGATAGGCCAGATACGCAGTATTTT. This sequence encodes CASRWDFDRPDTQYF.

The gene calls are TRBV7-2 and TRBJ2-2, with D perhaps TRBD1 (6 bases). Per germline, CDR1 SGHTA and CDR2 FQGNSA. V dropped 0 bases and J dropped 0 bases, with 8 bases sitting between them. The CDR3 spans 16 residues. The CDR3 protein is CASSLAKGANTGELFF. CDR3 DNA: TGTGCCAGCAGCTTAGCAAAGGGGGCGAACACCGGGGAGCTGTTTTTT. Variable domain in full (rest from reference TRBV7-2 and TRBJ2-2): GAGVSQSPSNKVTEKGKDVELRCDPISGHTALYWYRQSLGQGLEFLIYFQGNSAPDKSGLPSDRFSAERTGGSVSTLTIQRTQQEDSAVYLCASSLAKGANTGELFFGEGSRLTVL.

This clone was found a few times. The chain is built from TRBV5-1 and TRBJ1-1; no clear D. Trimming took 2 bases from V and 2 from J, leaving 13 bases between them. The length of the CDR3 is 15 residues. Germline CDR1 and CDR2: SGHRS and YFSETQ. Here the CDR3 DNA reads TGCGCCAGCAGCTTAATGTCCGGGTTAAACACTGAAGCTTTCTTT. Translated, it gives CASSLMSGLNTEAFF.

This sequence joins TRBV30 and TRBJ2-7, with D tentatively TRBD1 (5 bases). The CDR3 consists of 13 residues. CDR1 and CDR2 (germline): GTSNPN, SVGIG (reference sequence). Trimming cost V 4 bases and J 1 base, with 11 bases left between them. The CDR3 region has the DNA TGTGCCTGGACCCTTGACAGTTCCTACGAGCAGTACTTC. This encodes CAWTLDSSYEQYF.

The chain links TRBV7-2 to TRBJ2-2, with 7 positions matching TRBD1. Germline V CDR1 and CDR2: SGHTA, FQGNSA. The ends lost 2 bases at V and 0 bases at J; junction bases unmatched: 3. This CDR3 has 16 residues. As DNA, the CDR3 is TGTGCCAGCAGCTTATTGGGACAGACGAACACCGGGGAGCTGTTTTTT. It specifies CASSLLGQTNTGELFF.

The chain recombines TRBV6-6 with TRBJ1-4; TRBD1 is a possible D gene (5 bases). The V end was cut by 5 bases, the J end by 9 bases, with 13 bases between. CDR1 is MNHNY, CDR2 SVGAGI, per germline (reference sequence). CDR3 length: 13 residues. CDR3 protein: CASSPRDPKKLFF. The CDR3 DNA follows: TGTGCCAGCAGTCCCCGGGACCCAAAAAAACTGTTTTTT.

The J gene is TRBJ1-2, the V gene TRBV5-6; a possible D gene is TRBD1 (6 bases). From germline, CDR1 is SGHDT and CDR2 YYEEEE. The CDR3 is 14 residues long. Trimming shortened V by 4 bases and J by 4 bases, and 14 bases separated the two germline ends. The CDR3 region is CASSAPGQVYGYTF. CDR3 in DNA: TGTGCCAGCAGCGCTCCGGGACAAGTCTATGGCTACACCTTC.

This chain links TRBV4-1 with TRBJ2-1, with D maybe TRBD2 (5 bases). Trimming removed 0 bases from V and 2 bases from J, with 11 bases in between. The germline CDR1 and CDR2 sequences are MGHRA and YSYEKL. The CDR3 contains 16 residues. The CDR3 nucleotides are TGCGCCAGCAGCCAAGAAAACCCAGCGGCCTACAATGAGCAGTTCTTC. Amino acid sequence: CASSQENPAAYNEQFF.

The chain is built from TRBV6-4 and TRBJ1-4; D is undetermined. The CDR3 runs 14 residues. CDR1 is MRHNA and CDR2 is SNTAGT in the germline V gene. With 5 bases removed from V and 2 bases from J, the gap between germline ends came to 9 bases. The CDR3 is CASSPAPTNEKLFF. CDR3 bases: TGTGCCAGCAGTCCGGCTCCGACTAATGAAAAACTGTTTTTT.